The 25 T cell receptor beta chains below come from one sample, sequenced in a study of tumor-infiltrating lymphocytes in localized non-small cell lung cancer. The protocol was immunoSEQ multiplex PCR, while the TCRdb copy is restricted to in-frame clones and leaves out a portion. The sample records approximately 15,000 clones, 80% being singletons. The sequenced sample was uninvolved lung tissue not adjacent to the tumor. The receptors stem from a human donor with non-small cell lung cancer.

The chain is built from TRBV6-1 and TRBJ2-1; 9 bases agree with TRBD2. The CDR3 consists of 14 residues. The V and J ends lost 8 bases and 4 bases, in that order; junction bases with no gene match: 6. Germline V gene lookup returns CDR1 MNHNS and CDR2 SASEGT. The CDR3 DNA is TGTGCCAGCGGGCCTAGCGGGATTTACAATGAGCAGTTCTTC. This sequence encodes CASGPSGIYNEQFF.

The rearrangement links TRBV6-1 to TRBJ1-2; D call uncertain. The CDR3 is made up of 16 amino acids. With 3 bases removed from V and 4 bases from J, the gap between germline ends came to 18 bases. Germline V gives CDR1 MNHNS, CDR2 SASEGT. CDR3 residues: CASSEEHGSPVYGYTF. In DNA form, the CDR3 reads TGTGCCAGCAGTGAGGAGCACGGCAGTCCTGTCTATGGCTACACCTTC.

The CDR3 here is CASSQDTSGYYEQYF. CDR3 bases: TGCGCCAGCAGCCAAGATACTAGCGGTTATTACGAGCAGTACTTC. V usage is TRBV4-1 and J usage is TRBJ2-7; 8 bases line up with TRBD2. The junction had 5 bases not matched to a gene; V was cut back by 0 bases and J by 4 bases. This CDR3 comprises 15 residues. Germline assignment: CDR1 MGHRA and CDR2 YSYEKL.

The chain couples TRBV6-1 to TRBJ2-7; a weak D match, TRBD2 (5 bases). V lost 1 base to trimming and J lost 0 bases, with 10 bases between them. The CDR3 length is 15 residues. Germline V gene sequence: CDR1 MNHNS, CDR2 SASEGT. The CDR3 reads CASSEGPGSSYEQYF. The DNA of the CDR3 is TGTGCCAGCAGTGAAGGCCCGGGGAGCTCCTACGAGCAGTACTTC.

Here the CDR3 DNA reads TGTGCCAGTAGTGTGGAGGGTCCGGGAGGTTTTGGCACCGGGGAGCTGTTTTTT. Its translation is CASSVEGPGGFGTGELFF. The chain combines TRBV19 with TRBJ2-2, with 7 bases that match TRBD2. The CDR3 totals 18 residues. In germline, CDR1 is LNHDA, CDR2 SQIVND (reference sequence). The junction had 16 bases not matched to a gene; V was cut back by 5 bases and J by 4 bases.

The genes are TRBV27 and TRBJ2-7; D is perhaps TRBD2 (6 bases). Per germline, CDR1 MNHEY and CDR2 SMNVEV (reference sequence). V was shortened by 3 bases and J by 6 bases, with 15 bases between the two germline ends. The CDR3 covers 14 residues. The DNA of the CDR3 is TGTGCCAGCAGTTTTCTGGGGCTGGGGGGCGAGCAGTACTTC. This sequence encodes CASSFLGLGGEQYF.

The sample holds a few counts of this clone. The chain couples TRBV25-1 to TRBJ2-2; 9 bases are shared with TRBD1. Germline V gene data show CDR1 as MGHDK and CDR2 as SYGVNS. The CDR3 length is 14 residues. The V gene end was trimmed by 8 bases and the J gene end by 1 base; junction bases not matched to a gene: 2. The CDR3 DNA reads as TGTGCCAGCTTGGGACAGGGGAACACCGGGGAGCTGTTTTTT. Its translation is CASLGQGNTGELFF.

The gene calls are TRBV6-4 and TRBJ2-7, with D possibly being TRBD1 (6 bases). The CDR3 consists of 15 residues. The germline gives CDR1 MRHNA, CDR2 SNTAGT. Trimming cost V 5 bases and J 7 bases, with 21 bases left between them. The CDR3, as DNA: TGTGCCAGCAGTCATCCAAAAACGGCCGGGACAGAGCAGTACTTC. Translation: CASSHPKTAGTEQYF.

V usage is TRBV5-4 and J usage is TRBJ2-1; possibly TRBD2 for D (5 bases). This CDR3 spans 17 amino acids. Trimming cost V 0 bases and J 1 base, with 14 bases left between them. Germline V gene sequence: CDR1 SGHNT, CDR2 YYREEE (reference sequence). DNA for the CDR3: TGTGCCAGCAGCTTGGCCTTAGCGACCAAATCCTACAATGAGCAGTTCTTC. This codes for CASSLALATKSYNEQFF.

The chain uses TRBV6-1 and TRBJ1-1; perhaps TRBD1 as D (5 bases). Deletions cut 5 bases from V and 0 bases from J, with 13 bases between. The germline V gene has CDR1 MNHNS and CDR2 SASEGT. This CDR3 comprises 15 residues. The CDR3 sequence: CASSQGALMNTEAFF. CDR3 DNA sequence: TGTGCCAGCAGTCAGGGTGCCTTGATGAACACTGAAGCTTTCTTT.

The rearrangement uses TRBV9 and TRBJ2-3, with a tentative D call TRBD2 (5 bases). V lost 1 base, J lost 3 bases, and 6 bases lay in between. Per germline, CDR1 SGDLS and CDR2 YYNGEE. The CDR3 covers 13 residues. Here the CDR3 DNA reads TGTGCCAGCAGCGTAAGGGAGACAGATACGCAGTATTTT. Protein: CASSVRETDTQYF. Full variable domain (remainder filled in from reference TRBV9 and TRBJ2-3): DSGVTQTPKHLITATGQRVTLRCSPRSGDLSVYWYQQSLDQGLQFLIQYYNGEERAKGNILERFSAQQFPDLHSELNLSSLELGDSALYFCASSVRETDTQYFGPGTRLTVL.

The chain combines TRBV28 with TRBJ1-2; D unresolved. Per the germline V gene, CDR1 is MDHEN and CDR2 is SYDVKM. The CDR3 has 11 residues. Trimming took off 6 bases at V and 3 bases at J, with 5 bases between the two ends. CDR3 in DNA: TGTGCCAGCAGGCCGGACTATGGCTACACCTTC. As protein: CASRPDYGYTF.

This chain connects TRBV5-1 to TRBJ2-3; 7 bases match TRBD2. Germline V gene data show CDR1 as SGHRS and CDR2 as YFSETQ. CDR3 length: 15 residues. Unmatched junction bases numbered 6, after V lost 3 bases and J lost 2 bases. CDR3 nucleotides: TGCGCCAGCAGCTCGGGTAGCGGGTACACAGATACGCAGTATTTT. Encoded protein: CASSSGSGYTDTQYF.

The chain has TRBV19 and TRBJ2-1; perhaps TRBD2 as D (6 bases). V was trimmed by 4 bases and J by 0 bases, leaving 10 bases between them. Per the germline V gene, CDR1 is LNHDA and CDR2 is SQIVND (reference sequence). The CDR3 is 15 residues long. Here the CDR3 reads CASSRSGSSYNEQFF. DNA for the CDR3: TGTGCCAGTAGTAGATCCGGGAGCTCCTACAATGAGCAGTTCTTC.

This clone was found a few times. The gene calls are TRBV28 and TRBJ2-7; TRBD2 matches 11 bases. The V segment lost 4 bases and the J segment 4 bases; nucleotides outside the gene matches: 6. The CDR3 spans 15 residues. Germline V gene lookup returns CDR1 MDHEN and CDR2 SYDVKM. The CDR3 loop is CASSSPSGRRYEQYF. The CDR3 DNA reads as TGTGCCAGCAGTTCTCCTAGCGGGAGGAGGTACGAGCAGTACTTC.

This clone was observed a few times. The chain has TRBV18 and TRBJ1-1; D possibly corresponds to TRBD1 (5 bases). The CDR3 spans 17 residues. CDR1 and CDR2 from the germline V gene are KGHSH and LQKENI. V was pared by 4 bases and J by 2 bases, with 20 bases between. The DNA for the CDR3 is TGTGCCAGCTCACTGCAAAACACAGGAAAGAGAAACACTGAAGCTTTCTTT. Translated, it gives CASSLQNTGKRNTEAFF.

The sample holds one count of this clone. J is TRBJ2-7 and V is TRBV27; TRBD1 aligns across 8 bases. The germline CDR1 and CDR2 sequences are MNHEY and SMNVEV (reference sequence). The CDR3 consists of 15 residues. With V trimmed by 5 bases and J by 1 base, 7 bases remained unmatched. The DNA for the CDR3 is TGTGCCAGCAGTCCCACGACAGGGGAATCCTACGAGCAGTACTTC. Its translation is CASSPTTGESYEQYF.

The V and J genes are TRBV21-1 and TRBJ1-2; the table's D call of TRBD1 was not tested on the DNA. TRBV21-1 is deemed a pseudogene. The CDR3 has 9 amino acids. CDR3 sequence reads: CHRVGGYTF. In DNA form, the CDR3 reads TGTCACAGGGTTGGTGGCTACACCTTC.

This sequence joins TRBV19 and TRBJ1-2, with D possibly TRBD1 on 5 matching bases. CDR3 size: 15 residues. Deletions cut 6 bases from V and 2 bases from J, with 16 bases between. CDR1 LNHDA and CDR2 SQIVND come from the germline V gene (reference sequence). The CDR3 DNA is TGTGCCAGTAGGCGCGGGGGAGGAGGCAACTATGGCTACACCTTC. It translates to CASRRGGGGNYGYTF.

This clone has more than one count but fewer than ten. CDR3 sequence: CASSGTDTGELFF. CDR3 DNA sequence: TGTGCCAGCAGCGGGACAGACACCGGGGAGCTGTTTTTT. The J gene is TRBJ2-2, the V gene TRBV6-5; 7 bases are shared with TRBD1. The germline V gene encodes CDR1 MNHEY and CDR2 SVGAGI. The V and J ends lost 6 bases and 3 bases, in that order; junction bases with no gene match: 1. The CDR3 loop spans 13 amino acids.

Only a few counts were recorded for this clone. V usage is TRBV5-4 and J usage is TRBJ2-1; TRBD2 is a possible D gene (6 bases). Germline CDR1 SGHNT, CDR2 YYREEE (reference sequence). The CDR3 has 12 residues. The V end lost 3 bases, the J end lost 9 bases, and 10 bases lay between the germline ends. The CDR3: CASSWIGGEQFF. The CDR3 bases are TGTGCCAGCAGCTGGATCGGGGGTGAGCAGTTCTTC.

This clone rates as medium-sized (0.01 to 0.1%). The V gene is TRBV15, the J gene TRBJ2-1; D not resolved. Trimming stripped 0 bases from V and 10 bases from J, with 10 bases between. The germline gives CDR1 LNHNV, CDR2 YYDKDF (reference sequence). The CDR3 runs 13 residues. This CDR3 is CATSRDEVQEQFF. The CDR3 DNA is TGTGCCACCAGCAGAGATGAAGTGCAGGAGCAGTTCTTC.

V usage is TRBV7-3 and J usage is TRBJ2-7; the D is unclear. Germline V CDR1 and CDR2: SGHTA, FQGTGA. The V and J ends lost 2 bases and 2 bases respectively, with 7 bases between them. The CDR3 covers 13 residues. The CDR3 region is CASSLGNTYEQYF. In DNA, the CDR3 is TGTGCCAGCAGCTTAGGAAATACCTACGAGCAGTACTTC.

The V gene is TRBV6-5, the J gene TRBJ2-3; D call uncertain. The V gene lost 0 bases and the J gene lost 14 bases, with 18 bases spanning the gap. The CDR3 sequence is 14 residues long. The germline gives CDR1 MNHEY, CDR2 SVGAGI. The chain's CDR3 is CASSYSSLALGWYF. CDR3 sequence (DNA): TGTGCCAGCAGTTACTCGAGTTTGGCACTCGGCTGGTATTTT.

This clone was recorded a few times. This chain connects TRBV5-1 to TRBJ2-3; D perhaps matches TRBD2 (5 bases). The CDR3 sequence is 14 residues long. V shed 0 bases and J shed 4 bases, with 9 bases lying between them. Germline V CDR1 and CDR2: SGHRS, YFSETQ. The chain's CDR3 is CASSLGGYADTQYF. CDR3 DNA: TGCGCCAGCAGCTTGGGAGGGTACGCAGATACGCAGTATTTT.